Below, 11 T cell receptor beta chains from the same sample are listed, as sequenced in a study of low-dose radiotherapy and immunotherapy resistance in tumors (dated by TCRdb to between 2021 and 2023). The sequencer listed for this sample is Illumina HiSeq 2500. To make first-strand cDNA, Superscript III was used along with a set of TRAV- and TRBV-specific primers so that both the TCRalpha and TCRbeta chains were covered. A roughly 19-cycle PCR with Phusion amplified the TCRs, pairing a constant-region primer with the adapter that was attached to the V primers. TCRdb passed the public sequencing reads through fastp at Q25 and MiXCR, retaining productive beta sequences. Under each unique CDR3 protein, matching rows form one entry showing the most common genes and DNA. Within this sample are approximately 80,000 distinct CDR3 sequences, with roughly 17% of them counted one time only. About 1.3% of the sample is in the top ten clones.

Sample time point, as interpreted from the label and publication: after trial treatment. Explained via the paper, the treatment or condition label denotes: LDRT plus nivolumab, ipilimumab, low-dose cyclophosphamide and aspirin (RACIN trial). The source was PBMCs, collected after low-dose radiotherapy plus immunotherapy. The receptor source for this set is a male donor with prostate cancer.

This clonotype was detected many times. The chain couples TRBV20-1 to TRBJ1-5, with 7 bases matching TRBD1. Germline V gives CDR1 DFQATT, CDR2 SNEGSKA (reference sequence). This CDR3 region has 14 residues. Trimming cost V 7 bases and J 2 bases; bases outside gene matches: 8. The CDR3 protein is CSVKTGLGNQPQHF. The CDR3 DNA sequence: TGCAGTGTAAAGACAGGGCTTGGCAATCAGCCCCAGCATTTT.

There are many counts of this clonotype. This chain uses TRBV27 with TRBJ2-3, with a weak D call TRBD1 (5 bases). V was shortened by 5 bases and J by 5 bases, with 11 bases between the two germline ends. The germline V gene has CDR1 MNHEY and CDR2 SMNVEV (reference sequence). The CDR3 sequence is 13 residues long. The CDR3 nucleotides are TGTGCCAGCAGTCCACAGGAGCTAGATACGCAGTATTTT. This gives the protein CASSPQELDTQYF.

This clonotype has a count of ten or more. The chain carries TRBV7-2 and TRBJ1-5; no clear D. V gave up 4 bases and J gave up 2 bases, with 9 bases separating them. This CDR3 has 14 residues. CDR1 is SGHTA, CDR2 FQGNSA, per germline. The CDR3 coding sequence is TGTGCCAGCAGCTCCCAGGAGGGCAATCAGCCCCAGCATTTT. Its protein is CASSSQEGNQPQHF.

Only one count was recorded for this clonotype. A far larger clone is only one base removed, so a read error is likely. In DNA, the CDR3 is TGTGCCACCAGCCTATCGAGGAATGAGCAGTTCTTC. It encodes CATSLSRNEQFF. The chain couples TRBV7-9 to TRBJ2-1; D ambiguous. The CDR3 totals 12 residues. Per the germline V gene, CDR1 is SEHNR and CDR2 is FQNEAQ (reference sequence).

There are many counts of this clonotype. The V gene is TRBV29-1, the J gene TRBJ2-7, with D perhaps being TRBD1 or TRBD2 (5 bases each). This CDR3 is 12 amino acids long. Trimming stripped 6 bases from V and 0 bases from J, with 9 bases between. CDR1 and CDR2 (germline): SQVTM, ANQGSEA. CDR3: CSVGPVSYEQYF. The CDR3 DNA reads TGCAGCGTGGGACCCGTCTCCTACGAGCAGTACTTC.

Ten or more counts support this clonotype. The rearrangement links TRBV19 to TRBJ1-5; D might be TRBD1 (5 bases). Trimming stripped 9 bases from V and 4 bases from J, with 13 bases between. Per the germline V gene, CDR1 is LNHDA and CDR2 is SQIVND (reference sequence). The CDR3 runs to 13 residues. The CDR3 spells CASRAGGNQPQHF. The CDR3 DNA is TGTGCCAGCAGGGCCGGCGGGAATCAGCCCCAGCATTTT.

As to this clonotype: One base separates it from a far larger clone, so it is likely a read error. CDR3 bases: TGTGCCAGCAGCTGGAGGAGCGGGAGCTCCTACAATGAGCAGTACTTC. Residues: CASSWRSGSSYNEQYF. The chain uses TRBV5-6 and TRBJ2-5; 8 bases agree with TRBD2. The CDR3 runs 16 residues. The V segment lost 3 bases and the J segment 11 bases; nucleotides outside the gene matches: 18. Germline V gene sequence: CDR1 SGHDT, CDR2 YYEEEE.

This clonotype appeared many times. The chain joins TRBV28 to TRBJ1-2, with 9 bases fitting TRBD1. Germline-derived CDR1 and CDR2 are MDHEN and SYDVKM. This CDR3 comprises 11 residues. With 10 bases clipped from V and 8 bases from J, the junction kept 5 bases outside the gene matches. The CDR3 nucleotides read TGTGCCACTAACAGGGGGCGAGGCTACACCTTC. Amino acids: CATNRGRGYTF.

This clonotype was picked up many times. The V gene is TRBV5-1, the J gene TRBJ2-3, with a tentative D call TRBD1 (5 bases). This CDR3 is 11 amino acids long. V lost 4 bases and J 9 bases, leaving 9 bases between the germline ends. Germline CDR1 is SGHRS and CDR2 is YFSETQ. The CDR3 region is CASSRAGTQYF. CDR3 coding DNA: TGCGCCAGCAGCCGGGCAGGGACGCAGTATTTT. Together with reference TRBV5-1 and TRBJ2-3, the CDR3 gives the full variable domain: KAGVTQTPRYLIKTRGQQVTLSCSPISGHRSVSWYQQTPGQGLQFLFEYFSETQRNKGNFPGRFSGRQFSNSRSEMNVSTLELGDSALYLCASSRAGTQYFGPGTRLTVL.

Many counts were recorded for this clonotype. The chain joins TRBV7-2 to TRBJ2-3; D is ambiguous. Germline loops: CDR1 SGHTA, CDR2 FQGNSA. V gave up 5 bases and J gave up 0 bases, with 9 bases separating them. The CDR3 has 14 amino acids. The CDR3 DNA reads as TGTGCCAGCAGCAACAGTGCTAGCACAGATACGCAGTATTTT. Its protein product is CASSNSASTDTQYF.

This rearrangement joins TRBV28 to TRBJ2-7; 9 bases are shared with TRBD1. V dropped 6 bases and J dropped 3; count of bases not matched to a gene: 9. Germline V gene sequence: CDR1 MDHEN, CDR2 SYDVKM. CDR3 size: 15 residues. The DNA for the CDR3 is TGTGCCAGCAGGCCTGGGACAGGGCAAAACTACGAGCAGTACTTC. Amino acid sequence: CASRPGTGQNYEQYF.